This T cell receptor (beta chain) was captured in a study of post-analysis software for immune sequencing data. Study information: Multiple sclerosis in the patients followed relapsing-remitting, secondary progressive and progressive-relapsing courses. Study-wide results and caveats: Higher frequency in patients than in controls was seen for roughly five TRBV segments, with TRBV5-6, TRBV5-1 and TRBV20-1 among them. Multiple sclerosis patients had significantly lower normalized Chao1 diversity than controls.

In regard to this clonotype: As yet, its antigen is unknown.

Germline V CDR1 and CDR2: SQVTM, ANQGSEA. CDR3 size: 11 residues. V was clipped by 7 bases and J by 6 bases, with 12 bases between them. TCR beta cDNA libraries included unique molecular identifiers. The authors obtained 500,000 to 600,000 cDNA molecules from approximately 1 to 10 million T cells. TCRdb independently ran MiXCR on the PCR reads; one entry per CDR3 protein. Among around 500,000 distinct CDR3 sequences, around a third were seen once, and the ten largest hold around 6%. The TCR sequence derives from a girl aged 2 to 17 with multiple sclerosis. The chain employs TRBV29-1 and TRBJ1-1; unclear D gene. The sequenced material came from blood. The CDR3 region has the DNA TGCAGCGCCCGATATAGCGCTGAAGCTTTCTTT. It yields the protein CSARYSAEAFF.